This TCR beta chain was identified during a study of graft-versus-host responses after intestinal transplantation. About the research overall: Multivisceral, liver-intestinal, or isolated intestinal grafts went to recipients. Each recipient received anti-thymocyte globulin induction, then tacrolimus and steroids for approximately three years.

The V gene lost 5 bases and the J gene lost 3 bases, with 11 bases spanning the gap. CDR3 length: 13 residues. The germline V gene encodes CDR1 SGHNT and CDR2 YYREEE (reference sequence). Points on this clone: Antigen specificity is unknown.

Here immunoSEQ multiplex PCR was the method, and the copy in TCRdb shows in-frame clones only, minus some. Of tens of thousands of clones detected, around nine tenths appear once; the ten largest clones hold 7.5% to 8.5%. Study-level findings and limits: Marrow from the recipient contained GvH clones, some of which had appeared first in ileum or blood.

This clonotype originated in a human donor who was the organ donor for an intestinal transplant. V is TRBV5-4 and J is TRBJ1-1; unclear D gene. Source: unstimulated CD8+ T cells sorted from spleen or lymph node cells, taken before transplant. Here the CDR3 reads CASRAGWDTEAFF. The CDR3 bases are TGTGCCAGCAGGGCAGGTTGGGACACTGAAGCTTTCTTT.